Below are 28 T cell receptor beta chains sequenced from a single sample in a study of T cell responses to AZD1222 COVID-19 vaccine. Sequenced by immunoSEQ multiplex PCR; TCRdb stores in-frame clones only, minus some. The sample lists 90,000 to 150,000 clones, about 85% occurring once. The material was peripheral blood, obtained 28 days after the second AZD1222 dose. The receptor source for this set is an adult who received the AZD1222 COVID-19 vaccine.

The DNA of the CDR3 is TGTGCCAGCAGCTTGACAGGGGGCGCGCATGGCTACACCTTC. Its translation: CASSLTGGAHGYTF. The rearrangement links TRBV7-9 to TRBJ1-2, with 10 nucleotides matching TRBD1. Per the germline V gene, CDR1 is SEHNR and CDR2 is FQNEAQ (reference sequence). The CDR3 spans 14 residues. The V and J ends lost 3 bases and 6 bases, in that order; junction bases with no gene match: 4.

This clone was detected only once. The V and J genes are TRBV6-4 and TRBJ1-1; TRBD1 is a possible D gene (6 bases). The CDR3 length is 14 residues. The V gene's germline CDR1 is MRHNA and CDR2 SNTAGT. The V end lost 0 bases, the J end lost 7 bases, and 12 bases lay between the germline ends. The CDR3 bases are TGTGCCAGCAGTGACTCTCACAGGGTGGGTGAAGCTTTCTTT. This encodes CASSDSHRVGEAFF.

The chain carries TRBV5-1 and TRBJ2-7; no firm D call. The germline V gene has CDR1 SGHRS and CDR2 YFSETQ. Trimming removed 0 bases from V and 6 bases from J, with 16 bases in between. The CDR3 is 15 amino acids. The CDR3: CASSLGAESVGEQYF. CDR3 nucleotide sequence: TGCGCCAGCAGCTTGGGGGCCGAGAGCGTGGGCGAGCAGTACTTC. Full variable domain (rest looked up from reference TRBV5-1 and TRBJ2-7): KAGVTQTPRYLIKTRGQQVTLSCSPISGHRSVSWYQQTPGQGLQFLFEYFSETQRNKGNFPGRFSGRQFSNSRSEMNVSTLELGDSALYLCASSLGAESVGEQYFGPGTRLTVT.

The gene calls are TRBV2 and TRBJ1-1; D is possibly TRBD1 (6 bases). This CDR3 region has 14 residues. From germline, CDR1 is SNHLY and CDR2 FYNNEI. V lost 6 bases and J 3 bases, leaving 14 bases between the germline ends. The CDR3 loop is CASRTTGSHTEAFF. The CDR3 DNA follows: TGTGCCAGCAGAACGACAGGAAGTCACACTGAAGCTTTCTTT. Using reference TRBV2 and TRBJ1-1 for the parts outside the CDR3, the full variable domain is EPEVTQTPSHQVTQMGQEVILRCVPISNHLYFYWYRQILGQKVEFLVSFYNNEISEKSEIFDDQFSVERPDGSNFTLKIRSTKLEDSAMYFCASRTTGSHTEAFFGQGTRLTVV.

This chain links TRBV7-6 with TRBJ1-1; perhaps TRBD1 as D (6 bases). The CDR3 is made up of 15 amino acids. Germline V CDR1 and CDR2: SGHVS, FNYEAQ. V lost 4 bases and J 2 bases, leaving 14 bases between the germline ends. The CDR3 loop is CASSSTRGSNTEAFF. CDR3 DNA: TGTGCCAGCAGCTCTACAAGGGGGAGCAACACTGAAGCTTTCTTT.

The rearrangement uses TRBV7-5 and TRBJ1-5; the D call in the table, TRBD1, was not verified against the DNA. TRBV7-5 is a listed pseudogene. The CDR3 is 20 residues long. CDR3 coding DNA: TGTGCCAGAAGCCCAATCCCCCCATCTCGGACAGAAGATAGCAATCAGCCCCAGCATTTT. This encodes CARSPIPPSRTEDSNQPQHF.

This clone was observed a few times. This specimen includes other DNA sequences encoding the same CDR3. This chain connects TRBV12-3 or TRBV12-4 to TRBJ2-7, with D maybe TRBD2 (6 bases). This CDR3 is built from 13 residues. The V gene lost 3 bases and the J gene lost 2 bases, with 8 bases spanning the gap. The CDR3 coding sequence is TGTGCCAGCAGTTTTTCGGGGGCCTACGAGCAGTACTTC. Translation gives CASSFSGAYEQYF.

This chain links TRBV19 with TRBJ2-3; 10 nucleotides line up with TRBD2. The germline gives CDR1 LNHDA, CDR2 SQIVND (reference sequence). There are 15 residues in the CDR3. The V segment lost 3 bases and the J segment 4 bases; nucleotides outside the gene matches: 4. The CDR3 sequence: CASSIGAGGPDTQYF. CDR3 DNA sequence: TGTGCCAGTAGTATTGGAGCGGGGGGGCCAGATACGCAGTATTTT.

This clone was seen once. CDR3 sequence reads: CASSDRGTHNEKLFF. In DNA form, the CDR3 reads TGTGCCAGCAGCGACCGAGGGACCCATAATGAAAAACTGTTTTTT. J is TRBJ1-4 and V is TRBV7-9; possible D gene TRBD1, 5 bases. The CDR3 totals 15 residues. V was trimmed by 5 bases and J by 4 bases, leaving 14 bases between them. Per the germline V gene, CDR1 is SEHNR and CDR2 is FQNEAQ (reference sequence).

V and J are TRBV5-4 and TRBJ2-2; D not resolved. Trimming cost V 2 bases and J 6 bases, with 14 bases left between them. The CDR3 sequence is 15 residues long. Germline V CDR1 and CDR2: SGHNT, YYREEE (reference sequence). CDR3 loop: CASSLGAFGAGELFF. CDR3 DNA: TGTGCCAGCAGCTTAGGAGCCTTTGGGGCCGGGGAGCTGTTTTTT.

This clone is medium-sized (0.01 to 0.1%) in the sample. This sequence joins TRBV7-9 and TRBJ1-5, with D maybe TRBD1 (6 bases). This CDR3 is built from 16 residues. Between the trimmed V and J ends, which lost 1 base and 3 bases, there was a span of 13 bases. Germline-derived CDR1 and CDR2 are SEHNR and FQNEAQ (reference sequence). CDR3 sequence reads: CASSLGLGAPNQPQHF. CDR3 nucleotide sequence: TGTGCCAGCAGCTTAGGGCTGGGGGCCCCCAATCAGCCCCAGCATTTT.

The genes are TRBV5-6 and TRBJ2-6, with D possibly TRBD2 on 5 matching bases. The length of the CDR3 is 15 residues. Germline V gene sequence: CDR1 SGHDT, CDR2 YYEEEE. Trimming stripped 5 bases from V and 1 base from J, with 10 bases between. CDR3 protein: CASRPGISGANVLTF. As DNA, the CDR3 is TGTGCCAGCAGACCGGGGATATCTGGGGCCAACGTCCTGACTTTC.

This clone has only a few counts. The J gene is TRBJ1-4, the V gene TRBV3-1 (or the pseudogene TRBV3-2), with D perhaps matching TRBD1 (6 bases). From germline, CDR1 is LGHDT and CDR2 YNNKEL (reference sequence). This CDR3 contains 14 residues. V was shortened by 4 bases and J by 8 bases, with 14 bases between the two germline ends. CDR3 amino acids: CASSPGHRGEKLFF. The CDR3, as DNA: TGTGCCAGCAGCCCGGGACACCGAGGGGAAAAACTGTTTTTT.

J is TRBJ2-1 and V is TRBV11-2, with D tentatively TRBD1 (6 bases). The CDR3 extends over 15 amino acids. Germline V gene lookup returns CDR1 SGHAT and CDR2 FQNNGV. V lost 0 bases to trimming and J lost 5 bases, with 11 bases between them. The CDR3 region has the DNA TGTGCCAGCAGCTTAGATTTAGGACAGCACAATGAGCAGTTCTTC. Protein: CASSLDLGQHNEQFF. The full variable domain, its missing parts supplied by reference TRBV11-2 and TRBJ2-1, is EAGVAQSPRYKIIEKRQSVAFWCNPISGHATLYWYQQILGQGPKLLIQFQNNGVVDDSQLPKDRFSAERLKGVDSTLKIQPAKLEDSAVYLCASSLDLGQHNEQFFGPGTRLTVL.

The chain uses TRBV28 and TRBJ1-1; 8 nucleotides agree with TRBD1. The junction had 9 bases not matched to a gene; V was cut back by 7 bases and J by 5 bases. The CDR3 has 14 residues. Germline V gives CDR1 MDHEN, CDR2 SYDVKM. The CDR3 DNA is TGTGCCAGCAATCGTCTCAGGGGGCGGACTGAAGCTTTCTTT. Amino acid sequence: CASNRLRGRTEAFF. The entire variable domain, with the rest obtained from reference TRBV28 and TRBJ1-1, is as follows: DVKVTQSSRYLVKRTGEKVFLECVQDMDHENMFWYRQDPGLGLRLIYFSYDVKMKEKGDIPEGYSVSREKKERFSLILESASTNQTSMYLCASNRLRGRTEAFFGQGTRLTVV.

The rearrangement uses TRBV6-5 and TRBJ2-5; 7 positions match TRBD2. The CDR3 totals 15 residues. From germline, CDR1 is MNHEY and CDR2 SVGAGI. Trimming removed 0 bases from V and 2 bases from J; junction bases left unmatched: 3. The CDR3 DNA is TGTGCCAGCAGTTACTCCCAGGGACTACAAGAGACCCAGTACTTC. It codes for CASSYSQGLQETQYF.

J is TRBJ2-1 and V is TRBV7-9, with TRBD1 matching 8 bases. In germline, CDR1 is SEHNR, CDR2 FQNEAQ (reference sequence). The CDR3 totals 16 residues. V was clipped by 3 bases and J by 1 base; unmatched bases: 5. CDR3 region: CASSFSGTGSYNEQFF. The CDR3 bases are TGTGCCAGCAGCTTCTCCGGGACAGGTTCCTACAATGAGCAGTTCTTC.

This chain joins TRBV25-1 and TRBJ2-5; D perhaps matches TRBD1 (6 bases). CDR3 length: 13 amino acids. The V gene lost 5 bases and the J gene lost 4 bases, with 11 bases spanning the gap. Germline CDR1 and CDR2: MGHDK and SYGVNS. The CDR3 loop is CASSQTGSETQYF. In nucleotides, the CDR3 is TGTGCCAGCAGTCAAACAGGGTCAGAGACCCAGTACTTC.

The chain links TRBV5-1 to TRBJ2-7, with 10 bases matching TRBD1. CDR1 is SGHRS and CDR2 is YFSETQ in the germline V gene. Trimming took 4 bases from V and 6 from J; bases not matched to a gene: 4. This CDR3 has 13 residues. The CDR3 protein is CASSQGQGSEQYF. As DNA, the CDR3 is TGCGCCAGCAGCCAGGGACAGGGGAGCGAGCAGTACTTC. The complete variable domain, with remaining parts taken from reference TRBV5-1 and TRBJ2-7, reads KAGVTQTPRYLIKTRGQQVTLSCSPISGHRSVSWYQQTPGQGLQFLFEYFSETQRNKGNFPGRFSGRQFSNSRSEMNVSTLELGDSALYLCASSQGQGSEQYFGPGTRLTVT.

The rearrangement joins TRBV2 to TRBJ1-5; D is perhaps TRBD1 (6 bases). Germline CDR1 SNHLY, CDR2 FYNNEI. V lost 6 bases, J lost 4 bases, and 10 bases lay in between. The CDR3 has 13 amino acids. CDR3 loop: CASSRDTNQPQHF. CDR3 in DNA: TGTGCCAGCAGCCGGGACACAAATCAGCCCCAGCATTTT.

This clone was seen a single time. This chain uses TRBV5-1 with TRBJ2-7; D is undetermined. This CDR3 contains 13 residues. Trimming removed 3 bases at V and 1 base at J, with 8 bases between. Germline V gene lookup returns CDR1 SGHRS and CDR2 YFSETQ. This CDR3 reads CASSSPRSYEQYF. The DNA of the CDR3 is TGCGCCAGCAGCTCTCCCCGTTCCTACGAGCAGTACTTC.

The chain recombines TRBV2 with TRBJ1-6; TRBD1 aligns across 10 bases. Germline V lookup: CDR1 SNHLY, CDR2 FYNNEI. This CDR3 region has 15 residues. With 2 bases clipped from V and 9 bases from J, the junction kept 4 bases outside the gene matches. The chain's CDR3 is CASSEWDRGGSPLHF. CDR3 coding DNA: TGTGCCAGCAGTGAATGGGACAGGGGAGGTTCACCCCTCCACTTT. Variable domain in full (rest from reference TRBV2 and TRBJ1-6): EPEVTQTPSHQVTQMGQEVILRCVPISNHLYFYWYRQILGQKVEFLVSFYNNEISEKSEIFDDQFSVERPDGSNFTLKIRSTKLEDSAMYFCASSEWDRGGSPLHFGNGTRLTVT.

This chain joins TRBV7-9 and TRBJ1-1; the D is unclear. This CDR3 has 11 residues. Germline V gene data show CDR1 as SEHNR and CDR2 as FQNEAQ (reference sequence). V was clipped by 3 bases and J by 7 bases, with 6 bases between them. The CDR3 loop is CASSFGVEAFF. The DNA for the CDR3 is TGTGCCAGCAGCTTCGGGGTTGAAGCTTTCTTT.

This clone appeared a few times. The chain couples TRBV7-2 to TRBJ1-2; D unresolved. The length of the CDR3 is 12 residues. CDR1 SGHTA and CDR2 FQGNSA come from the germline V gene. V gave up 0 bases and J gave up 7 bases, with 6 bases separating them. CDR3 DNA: TGTGCCAGCAGCTTAGCTACAACTGGCTACACCTTC. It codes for CASSLATTGYTF.

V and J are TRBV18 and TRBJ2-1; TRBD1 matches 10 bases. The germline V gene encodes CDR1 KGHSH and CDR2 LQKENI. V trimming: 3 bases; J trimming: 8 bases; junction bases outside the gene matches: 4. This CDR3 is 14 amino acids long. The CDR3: CASSPGQGWDEQFF. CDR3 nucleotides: TGTGCCAGCTCACCGGGACAGGGGTGGGATGAGCAGTTCTTC.

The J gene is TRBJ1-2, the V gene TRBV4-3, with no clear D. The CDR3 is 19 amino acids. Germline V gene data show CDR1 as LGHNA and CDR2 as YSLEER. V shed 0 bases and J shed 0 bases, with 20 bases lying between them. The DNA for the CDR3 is TGCGCCAGCAGCCAAGACCACCCCGGCGGGGTCGGCGCTAACTATGGCTACACCTTC. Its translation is CASSQDHPGGVGANYGYTF.

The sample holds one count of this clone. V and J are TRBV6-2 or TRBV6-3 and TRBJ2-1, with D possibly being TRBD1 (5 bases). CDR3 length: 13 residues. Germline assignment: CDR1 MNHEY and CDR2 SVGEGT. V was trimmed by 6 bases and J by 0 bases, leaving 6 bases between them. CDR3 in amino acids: CASSRDSYNEQFF. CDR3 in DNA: TGTGCCAGCAGCAGGGACTCCTACAATGAGCAGTTCTTC.

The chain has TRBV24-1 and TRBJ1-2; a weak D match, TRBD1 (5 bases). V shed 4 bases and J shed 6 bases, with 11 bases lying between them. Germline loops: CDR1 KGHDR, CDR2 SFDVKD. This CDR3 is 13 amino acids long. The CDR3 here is CATSEGWGDGYTF. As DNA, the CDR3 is TGTGCCACCAGTGAGGGATGGGGGGATGGCTACACCTTC.